A single sample gave rise to the 3 T cell receptor beta chains below, sequenced in a study of T-cell memory formation after mild COVID-19. TCRdb reanalysed the 5' RACE reads using MiXCR and keeps one entry per CDR3 protein. Of more than 300,000 distinct CDR3 sequences in the sample, 20% to 25% were seen once. The sequenced material came from PBMCs or a T cell subset sorted from them (not recorded which). The origin of the receptors is a man between 18 and 35 years old who had mild COVID-19 (a few samples of this study predate the infection). Cell type and time point are not known.

This sequence joins TRBV12-3 or TRBV12-4 and TRBJ1-1; 8 bases line up with TRBD1. V shed 3 bases, J shed 14 bases, and the junction held 8 bases outside the gene matches. There are 12 residues in the CDR3. The CDR3 sequence is CASSLRAGGLFF. As DNA, the CDR3 is TGTGCCAGCAGTTTGCGGGCAGGGGGCTTGTTCTTT.

This sequence joins TRBV6-5 and TRBJ1-3; 7 nucleotides match TRBD1. In germline, CDR1 is MNHEY, CDR2 SVGAGI. The length of the CDR3 is 15 residues. V lost 6 bases, J lost 0 bases, and 5 bases stayed unmatched. CDR3 region: CASSRDSISGNTIYF. The CDR3 DNA reads TGTGCCAGCAGCCGGGACAGCATCTCTGGAAACACCATATATTTT.

This clonotype was detected many times. The J gene is TRBJ1-1, the V gene TRBV3-1; D is possibly TRBD1 (5 bases). From germline, CDR1 is LGHDT and CDR2 YNNKEL (reference sequence). The CDR3 totals 13 residues. Deletions cut 1 base from V and 7 bases from J, with 10 bases between. CDR3 nucleotides: TGTGCCAGCAGCCAAGTAGGGGTCTTTGAAGCTTTCTTT. Protein: CASSQVGVFEAFF.